This section outlines one T cell receptor beta chain sequence together with its context. Its specificity is unknown. This specimen belongs to a study of T cell responses to AZD1222 COVID-19 vaccine. Whole-study results and caveats: Unmutated variant regions are reportedly the target of nearly half of TCRs that are spike-specific. At study baseline, merely a handful of AZD1222 recipients were seropositive.

The protocol was immunoSEQ multiplex PCR, while the TCRdb copy is restricted to in-frame clones and leaves out a portion. The sample records roughly 150,000 clones, roughly 92% being singletons. Unmatched junction bases numbered 8, after V lost 0 bases and J lost 10 bases. The CDR3 length is 15 residues. The germline gives CDR1 LGHDT, CDR2 YNNKEL (reference sequence). V gene TRBV3-1 (or the pseudogene TRBV3-2) combines with J gene TRBJ2-1, with 8 positions matching TRBD2. The sequence was collected from an adult in good health. Sequenced here: peripheral blood, sampled on day 0 of AZD1222 vaccination. In DNA, the CDR3 is TGTGCCAGCAGCCAAGATACGGTAGCGGGAAGAGAGCAGTTCTTC. Amino acid sequence: CASSQDTVAGREQFF.